A selection of T cell receptor beta chains follows, all from one sample in a study of blood T cell repertoires in COVID-19. The table came from immunoSEQ multiplex PCR; TCRdb's copy has only in-frame clones and leaves some out. Among about 340,000 clones listed, 75% to 90% were seen once. Sequencing was performed on peripheral blood. The receptor set was obtained from a woman aged 60 to 75 with COVID-19, enrolled during active disease. The CDR3 runs from the conserved cysteine through the conserved F or W. The order of the fields is D gene, V gene, J gene, CDR3 length, clone size, CDR3 DNA, CDR3 protein. The D gene is left open where the match is weak. Some rows mark clone size as missing; the rest say once, few, many or name a class of expanded clone.

TRBD1	TRBV9	TRBJ2-6	17	.	TGTGCCAGCAGCCCCGTGGCAGGGGGCGATGGGGCCAACGTCCTGACTTTC	CASSPVAGGDGANVLTF
.	TRBV11-2	TRBJ1-1	12	once	TGTGCCAGCAGCTTATCGCGGACTGAAGCTTTCTTT	CASSLSRTEAFF
TRBD1	TRBV11-2	TRBJ2-2	16	.	TGTGCCAGCAGTATCCGCCGGGACAGGTATACCGGGGAGCTGTTTTTT	CASSIRRDRYTGELFF
TRBD1	TRBV11-2	TRBJ2-7	14	few	TGTGCCAGCAGCTTAATACAGGGGCCATACGAGCAGTACTTC	CASSLIQGPYEQYF
.	TRBV10-3	TRBJ1-1	14	.	TGTGCCATCAGTGACCCAGGGTTTCCTTTAGAAGCTTTCTTT	CAISDPGFPLEAFF
TRBD2	TRBV3-1/TRBV3-2	TRBJ2-5	15	.	TGTGCCAGCAGCGCGAGACTAGCGGGGCAAGAGACCCAGTACTTC	CASSARLAGQETQYF
TRBD1	TRBV27	TRBJ2-1	14	.	TGTGCCAGCAGCAACAGGGGGCCCAGGGGTGAGCAGTTCTTC	CASSNRGPRGEQFF
TRBD1	TRBV10-3	TRBJ1-2	15	.	TGTGCCATCAGAATGACAGGGGGCGCTGACTATGGCTACACCTTC	CAIRMTGGADYGYTF
TRBD2	TRBV9	TRBJ2-1	19	.	TGTGCCAGCAGCGTAGCAGCGGGGGGGGTGTCAAGCTCCTACAATGAGCAGTTCTTC	CASSVAAGGVSSSYNEQFF
.	TRBV24-1	TRBJ1-2	12	.	TGTGCCACCAGTGAGTCCGGGTATGGCTACACCTTC	CATSESGYGYTF
.	TRBV18	TRBJ2-1	14	.	TGTGCCAGCTCACCCTACCGGGATAACAATGAGCAGTTCTTC	CASSPYRDNNEQFF
TRBD1	TRBV11-1	TRBJ2-7	14	few	TGTGCCAGCAGCTCGTACAGGGGAGCCTACGAGCAGTACTTC	CASSSYRGAYEQYF
TRBD2	TRBV6-5	TRBJ2-3	15	.	TGTGCCAGCAGTTTCCGGGGGGGCGGCACAGATACGCAGTATTTT	CASSFRGGGTDTQYF
TRBD1	TRBV5-1	TRBJ1-2	14	once	TGCGCCAGCAGCCAGGGACAGGTATCCTATGGCTACACCTTC	CASSQGQVSYGYTF
.	TRBV3-1/TRBV3-2	TRBJ1-4	13	few	TGTGCCAGCAGCCACCCCCCTGTTGAAAAACTGTTTTTT	CASSHPPVEKLFF
TRBD1	TRBV30	TRBJ2-3	13	.	TGTGCCTGCGGGACAGCAAACACAGATACGCAGTATTTT	CACGTANTDTQYF
TRBD1	TRBV3-1/TRBV3-2	TRBJ2-3	14	.	TGTGCCAGCAGCCGACAGGGAGGCACAGATACGCAGTATTTT	CASSRQGGTDTQYF
.	TRBV4-1	TRBJ1-6	16	few	TGCGCCAGCAGCCAAGTAGTCAACTCCTATAATTCACCCCTCCACTTT	CASSQVVNSYNSPLHF
.	TRBV10-2	TRBJ2-5	13	.	TGCGCCAGTTCCCTAGCGAGTCAAGAGACCCAGTACTTC	CASSLASQETQYF
.	TRBV30	TRBJ1-2	15	.	TGTGCCTGGAGTAGACAGACGGCGCTGGGGAATGGCTACACCTTC	CAWSRQTALGNGYTF
.	TRBV12-3/TRBV12-4	TRBJ2-5	12	.	TGTGCCAGCCGAGGCGGTCCGAGGACCCAGTACTTC	CASRGGPRTQYF
.	TRBV19	TRBJ1-5	15	few	TGTGCCAGTAGTATCCTCGGACAGAACAATCAGCCCCAGCATTTT	CASSILGQNNQPQHF
.	TRBV4-1	TRBJ1-5	19	.	TGCGCCAGCAGCGAACTACCCGCCAGGGGAGTCTATAGCAATCAGCCCCAGCATTTT	CASSELPARGVYSNQPQHF
TRBD1	TRBV6-6	TRBJ2-1	15	.	TGTGCCAGCAGTTACGACAGGGTACTCTACAATGAGCAGTTCTTC	CASSYDRVLYNEQFF
TRBD1	TRBV6-5	TRBJ1-1	13	.	TGTGCCAGCCGACAGGGGATGAACACTGAAGCTTTCTTT	CASRQGMNTEAFF
.	TRBV30	TRBJ1-2	12	once	TGTGCCTGGAGTGGAGAGGACTATGGCTACACCTTC	CAWSGEDYGYTF
.	TRBV20-1	TRBJ2-5	11	.	TGCAGTGCAGAGGTCAAAGAGACCCAGTACTTC	CSAEVKETQYF
.	TRBV7-9	TRBJ2-7	12	once	TGTGCCAGCAGCACGGGAGCCTACGAGCAGTACTTC	CASSTGAYEQYF
TRBD1	TRBV4-2	TRBJ1-4	15	few	TGTGCCAGCAGCCAGGGACAGGCCGACAATGAAAAACTGTTTTTT	CASSQGQADNEKLFF